A selection of T cell receptor beta chains follows, all from one sample in a study of T cell repertoires in cytomegalovirus infection. TCRdb re-called the reads through MiXCR, storing one row per CDR3 protein. This table holds fewer than 250,000 distinct CDR3 sequences, approximately 22% found once. Sequenced sample: CD8+ T cells from PBMCs. The receptors derive from a human donor in good health (CMV status not recorded). Some clones in this sample may be carry-over from other donors' samples. Both conserved end residues are part of each CDR3. The D gene is left open where the match is weak. Clone size is given for some rows only: seen once, a few or many times, or a class if the clone is expanded.

J | D | size | V | DNA | CDR3
TRBJ2-5 | NA | few | TRBV5-4 | TGTGCCAGCAGCTTGGTAGGGGGCGGGGGAGAGACCCAGTACTTC | CASSLVGGGGETQYF
TRBJ2-3 | NA | NA | TRBV29-1 | TGCAGCGCCCTTGCGGAAGGGCCCCCCGCAGATACGCAGTATTTT | CSALAEGPPADTQYF
TRBJ2-7 | NA | few | TRBV7-9 | TGTGCCAGCAGCGGTCGAGTTACATACGAGCAGTACTTC | CASSGRVTYEQYF
TRBJ2-7 | TRBD2 | once | TRBV20-1 | TGCAGTGCTAGAGAGGGGGGGAGCGGGGTCTACGAGCAGTACTTC | CSAREGGSGVYEQYF
TRBJ2-3 | NA | few | TRBV4-1 | TGCGCCAGCAGCCCAGTAGAACAGTGGTCGACGCAGTATTTT | CASSPVEQWSTQYF
TRBJ1-5 | TRBD1 | many | TRBV7-8 | TGTGCCAGCAGCTTAAAACAGGGGGCGGGACAGCCCCAGCATTTT | CASSLKQGAGQPQHF
TRBJ2-5 | TRBD1 | NA | TRBV20-1 | TGCAGTGCTAGAGACTACAACAGGGGTTCCCAAGAGACCCAGTACTTC | CSARDYNRGSQETQYF
TRBJ2-7 | TRBD1 | NA | TRBV5-1 | TGCGCCAGCAGCTTGGTCGAGACAGGGGGCAAGGAGCAGTACTTC | CASSLVETGGKEQYF
TRBJ2-7 | TRBD1 | NA | TRBV20-1 | TGCAGTGCTAGGAGGGGGCCTTCCTACGAGCAGTACTTC | CSARRGPSYEQYF
TRBJ1-2 | TRBD1 | many | TRBV2 | TGTGCCAGCAGTGACGACAGGGTCTATGGCTACACCTTC | CASSDDRVYGYTF
TRBJ2-7 | TRBD2 | many | TRBV12-3/TRBV12-4 | TGTGCCAGCAGCATAGCGGGGGCGCCCTACGAGCAGTACTTC | CASSIAGAPYEQYF
TRBJ1-6 | NA | few | TRBV20-1 | TGCAGTGCGATCCGACAGGCCTATTATGATTCACCCCTCCACTTT | CSAIRQAYYDSPLHF
TRBJ1-5 | TRBD1 | few | TRBV6-1 | TGTGCCAGCAGGGTGACAGGGGATAGCAATCAGCCCCAGCATTTT | CASRVTGDSNQPQHF
TRBJ2-1 | TRBD1 | few | TRBV7-9 | TGTGCCAGCAGCTCCGACAGGGCCTCCTACAATGAGCAGTTCTTC | CASSSDRASYNEQFF
TRBJ2-5 | NA | few | TRBV7-6 | TGTGCCAGCAGCCCGGACGCGGCAGAGACCCAGTACTTC | CASSPDAAETQYF
TRBJ2-1 | TRBD2 | NA | TRBV6-1 | TGTGCCAGCAGTTACACCCAGGGACTAGCGGGGCGATTCAATGAGCAGTTCTTC | CASSYTQGLAGRFNEQFF
TRBJ2-3 | TRBD2 | few | TRBV20-1 | TGCAGTGCTAGAGGACTAGCGGGGAGAAACACAGATACGCAGTATTTT | CSARGLAGRNTDTQYF
TRBJ2-2 | TRBD1 | NA | TRBV7-6 | TGTGCCAGCTCCTCAGGGGGATTCAACACCGGGGAGCTGTTTTTT | CASSSGGFNTGELFF
TRBJ1-1 | NA | NA | TRBV2 | TGTGCCAGCAGTGAACAAGTAGAAGCTTTCTTT | CASSEQVEAFF
TRBJ2-7 | TRBD1 | NA | TRBV12-3/TRBV12-4 | TGTGCCAGCAGCCCCCTAGGGACAGGGTCCTACGAGCAGTACTTC | CASSPLGTGSYEQYF
TRBJ2-7 | NA | NA | TRBV6-8 | TGTGCCAGCAGTTACTCGATGTCGATTCGGGGAGCTGAGTACTTC | CASSYSMSIRGAEYF
TRBJ2-3 | TRBD2 | many | TRBV28 | TGTGCCAGCAGTGTGGGGGTGGAACTAGCGACAGATACGCAGTATTTT | CASSVGVELATDTQYF
TRBJ2-3 | TRBD2 | many | TRBV11-2 | TGTGCCAGCTCGACTAGCGGGGGTGATACGCAGTATTTT | CASSTSGGDTQYF
TRBJ2-1 | TRBD1 | few | TRBV20-1 | TGCAGTGCGCGGACAGGGAAGGACAATGAGCAGTTCTTC | CSARTGKDNEQFF
TRBJ2-5 | NA | many | TRBV12-3/TRBV12-4 | TGTGCCAGCAGTTTAGCCGTAGAGACCCAGTACTTC | CASSLAVETQYF
TRBJ2-1 | TRBD2 | NA | TRBV2 | TGTGCCAGCAGTGATGGGTCTAGCGGGGGCAATGAGCAGTTCTTC | CASSDGSSGGNEQFF
TRBJ2-2 | NA | few | TRBV29-1 | TGCAGCGTTGAAGCTTTTGACACCGGGGAGCTGTTTTTT | CSVEAFDTGELFF
TRBJ1-2 | NA | few | TRBV28 | TGTGCCAGCAGCCCTTTCCAGGTTCACTATGGCTACACCTTC | CASSPFQVHYGYTF